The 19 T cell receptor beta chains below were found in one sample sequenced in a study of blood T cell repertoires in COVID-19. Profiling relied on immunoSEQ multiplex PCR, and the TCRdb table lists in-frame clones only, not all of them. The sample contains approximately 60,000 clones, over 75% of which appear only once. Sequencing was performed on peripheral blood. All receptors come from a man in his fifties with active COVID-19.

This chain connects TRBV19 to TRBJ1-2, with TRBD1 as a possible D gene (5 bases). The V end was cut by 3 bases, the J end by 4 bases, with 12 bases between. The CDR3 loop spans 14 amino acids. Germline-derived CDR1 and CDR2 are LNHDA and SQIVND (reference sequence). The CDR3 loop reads CASSILAGRYGYTF. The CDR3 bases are TGTGCCAGTAGTATCCTGGCAGGGCGCTATGGCTACACCTTC.

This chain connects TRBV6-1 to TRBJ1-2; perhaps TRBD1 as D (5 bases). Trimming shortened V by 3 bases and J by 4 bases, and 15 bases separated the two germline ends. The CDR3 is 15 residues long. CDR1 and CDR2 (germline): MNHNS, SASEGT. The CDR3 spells CASSDRIGGVYGYTF. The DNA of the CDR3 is TGTGCCAGCAGTGATCGGATCGGGGGGGTCTATGGCTACACCTTC.

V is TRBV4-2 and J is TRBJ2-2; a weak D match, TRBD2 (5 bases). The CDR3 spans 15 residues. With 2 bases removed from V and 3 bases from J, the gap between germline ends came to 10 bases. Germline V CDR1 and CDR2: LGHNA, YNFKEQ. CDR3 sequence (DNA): TGTGCCAGCAGCCAAATAGGAGCGGACACCGGGGAGCTGTTTTTT. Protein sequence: CASSQIGADTGELFF.

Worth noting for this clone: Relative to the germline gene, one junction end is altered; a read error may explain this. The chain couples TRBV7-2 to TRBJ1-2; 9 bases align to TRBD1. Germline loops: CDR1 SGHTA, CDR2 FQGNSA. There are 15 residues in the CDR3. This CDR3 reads CASSVAGTGLYGYTF. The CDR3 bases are TGTGCCAGCAGCGTAGCCGGGACAGGGCTCTATGGCTACACCTTC. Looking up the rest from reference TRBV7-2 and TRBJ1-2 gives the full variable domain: GAGVSQSPSNKVTEKGKDVELRCDPISGHTALYWYRQSLGQGLEFLIYFQGNSAPDKSGLPSDRFSAERTGGSVSTLTIQRTQQEDSAVYLCASSVAGTGLYGYTFGSGTRLTVV.

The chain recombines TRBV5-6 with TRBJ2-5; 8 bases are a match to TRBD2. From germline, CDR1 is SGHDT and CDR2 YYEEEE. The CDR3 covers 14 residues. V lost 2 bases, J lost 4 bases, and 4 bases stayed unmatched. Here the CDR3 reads CASSFTGGPETQYF. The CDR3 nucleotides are TGTGCCAGCAGCTTCACGGGGGGGCCAGAGACCCAGTACTTC.

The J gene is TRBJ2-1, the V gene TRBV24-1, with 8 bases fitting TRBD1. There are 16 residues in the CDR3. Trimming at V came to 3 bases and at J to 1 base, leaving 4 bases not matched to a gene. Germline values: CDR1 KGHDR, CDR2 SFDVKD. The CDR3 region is CATSDRTGRSYNEQFF. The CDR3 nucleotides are TGTGCCACCAGTGATCGGACAGGGAGGTCCTACAATGAGCAGTTCTTC.

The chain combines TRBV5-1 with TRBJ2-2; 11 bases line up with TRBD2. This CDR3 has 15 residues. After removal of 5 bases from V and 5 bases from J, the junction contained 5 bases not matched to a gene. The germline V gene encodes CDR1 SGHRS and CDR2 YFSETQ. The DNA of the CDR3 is TGCGCCAGCAGACTAGCGGGAGATTGGACCGGGGAGCTGTTTTTT. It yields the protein CASRLAGDWTGELFF.

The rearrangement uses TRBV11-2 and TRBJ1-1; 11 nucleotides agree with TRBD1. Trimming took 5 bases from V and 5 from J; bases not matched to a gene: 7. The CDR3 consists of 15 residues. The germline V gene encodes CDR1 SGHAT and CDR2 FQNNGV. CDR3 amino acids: CASSATGQGGTEAFF. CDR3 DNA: TGTGCCAGCAGCGCCACGGGACAGGGGGGGACTGAAGCTTTCTTT.

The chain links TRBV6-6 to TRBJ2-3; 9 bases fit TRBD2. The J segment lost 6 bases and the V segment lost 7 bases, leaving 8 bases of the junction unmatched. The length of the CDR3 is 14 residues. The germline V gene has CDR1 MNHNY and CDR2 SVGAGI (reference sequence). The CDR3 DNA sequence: TGTGCCAGCACCTTAGCGGGGGTGGGGGATACGCAGTATTTT. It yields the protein CASTLAGVGDTQYF.

CDR3 coding DNA: TGTGCCAGCAGCGTAAGTTCGACTAGCGGGGGGCAAGAGACCCAGTACTTC. Its translation is CASSVSSTSGGQETQYF. The rearrangement uses TRBV9 and TRBJ2-5; 13 bases match TRBD2. Unmatched junction bases numbered 5, after V lost 1 base and J lost 2 bases. The V gene's germline CDR1 is SGDLS and CDR2 YYNGEE. The CDR3 extends over 17 amino acids.

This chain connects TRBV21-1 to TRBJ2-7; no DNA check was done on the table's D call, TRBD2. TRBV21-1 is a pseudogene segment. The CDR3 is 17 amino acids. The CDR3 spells CASRNSGRPRPLYEQYF. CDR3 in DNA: TGTGCCAGCAGAAATAGCGGGAGGCCTCGACCCCTTTACGAGCAGTACTTC.

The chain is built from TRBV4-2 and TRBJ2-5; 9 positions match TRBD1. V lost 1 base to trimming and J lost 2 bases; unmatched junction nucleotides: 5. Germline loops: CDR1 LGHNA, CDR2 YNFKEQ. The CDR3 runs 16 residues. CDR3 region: CASSQGTGVQQETQYF. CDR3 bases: TGTGCCAGCAGCCAAGGGACAGGGGTTCAGCAAGAGACCCAGTACTTC.

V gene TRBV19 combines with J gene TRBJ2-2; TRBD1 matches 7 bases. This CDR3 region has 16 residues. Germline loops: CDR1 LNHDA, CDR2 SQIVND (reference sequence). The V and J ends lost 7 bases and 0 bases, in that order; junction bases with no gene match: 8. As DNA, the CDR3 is TGTGCCAGTAATGGGGGACAGAGTTCGAACACCGGGGAGCTGTTTTTT. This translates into CASNGGQSSNTGELFF.

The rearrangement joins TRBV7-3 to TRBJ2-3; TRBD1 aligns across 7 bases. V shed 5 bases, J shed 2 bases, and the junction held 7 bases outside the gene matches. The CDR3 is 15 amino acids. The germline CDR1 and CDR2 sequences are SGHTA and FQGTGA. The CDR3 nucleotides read TGTGCCAGCAGCCTGAACGAGGGGGCCACAGATACGCAGTATTTT. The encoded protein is CASSLNEGATDTQYF.

CDR3 sequence reads: CASSRMDRGNTGELFF. In DNA, the CDR3 is TGTGCCAGCAGCCGAATGGACAGGGGCAACACCGGGGAGCTGTTTTTT. V usage is TRBV3-1 (or the pseudogene TRBV3-2) and J usage is TRBJ2-2, with 9 nucleotides matching TRBD1. J was trimmed by 2 bases and V by 4 bases; bases with no gene match: 5. CDR1 is LGHDT and CDR2 is YNNKEL in the germline V gene (reference sequence). The CDR3 contains 16 residues.

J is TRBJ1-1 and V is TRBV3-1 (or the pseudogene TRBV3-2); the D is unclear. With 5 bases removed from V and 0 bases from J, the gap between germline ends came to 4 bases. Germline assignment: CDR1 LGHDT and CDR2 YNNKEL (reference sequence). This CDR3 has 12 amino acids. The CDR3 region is CASSIMNTEAFF. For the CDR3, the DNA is TGTGCCAGCAGCATAATGAACACTGAAGCTTTCTTT.

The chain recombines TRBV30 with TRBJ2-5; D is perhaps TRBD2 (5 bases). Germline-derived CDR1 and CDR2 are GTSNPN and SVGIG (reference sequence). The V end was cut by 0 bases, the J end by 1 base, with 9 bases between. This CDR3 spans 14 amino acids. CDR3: CAWSVGGIQETQYF. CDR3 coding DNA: TGTGCCTGGAGTGTAGGAGGTATCCAAGAGACCCAGTACTTC.

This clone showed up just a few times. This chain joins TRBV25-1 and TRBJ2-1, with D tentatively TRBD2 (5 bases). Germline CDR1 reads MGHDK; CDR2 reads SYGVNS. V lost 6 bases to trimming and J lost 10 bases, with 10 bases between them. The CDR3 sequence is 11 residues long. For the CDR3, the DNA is TGTGCCAGCAGGGGGAGAAGAGAGCAGTTCTTC. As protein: CASRGRREQFF.

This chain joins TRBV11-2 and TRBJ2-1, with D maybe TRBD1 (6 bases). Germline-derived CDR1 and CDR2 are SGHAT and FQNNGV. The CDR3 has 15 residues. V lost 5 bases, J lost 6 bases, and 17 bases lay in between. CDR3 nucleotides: TGTGCCAGCAGCCTATGGACAGTCTCCCTCAATGAGCAGTTCTTC. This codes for CASSLWTVSLNEQFF.